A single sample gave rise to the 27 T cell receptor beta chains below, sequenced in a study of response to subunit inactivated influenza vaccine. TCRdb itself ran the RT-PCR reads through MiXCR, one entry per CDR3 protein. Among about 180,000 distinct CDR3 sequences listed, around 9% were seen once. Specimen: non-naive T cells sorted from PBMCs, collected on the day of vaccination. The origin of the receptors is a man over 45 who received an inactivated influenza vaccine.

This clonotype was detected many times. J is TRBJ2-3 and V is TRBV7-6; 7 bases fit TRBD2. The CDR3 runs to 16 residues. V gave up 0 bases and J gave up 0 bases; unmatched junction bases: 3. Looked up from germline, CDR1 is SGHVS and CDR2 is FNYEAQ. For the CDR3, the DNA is TGTGCCAGCAGCTTAGCGGCGGGAGCTAGCACAGATACGCAGTATTTT. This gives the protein CASSLAAGASTDTQYF.

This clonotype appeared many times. The CDR3 protein is CASSLRQGRNQPQHF. Written as DNA, the CDR3 is TGTGCCAGCAGTTTGCGACAGGGACGGAATCAGCCCCAGCATTTT. This rearrangement joins TRBV28 to TRBJ1-5, with 7 bases identical to TRBD1. The ends lost 3 bases at V and 4 bases at J; junction bases unmatched: 6. CDR3 length: 15 residues. The germline V gene encodes CDR1 MDHEN and CDR2 SYDVKM.

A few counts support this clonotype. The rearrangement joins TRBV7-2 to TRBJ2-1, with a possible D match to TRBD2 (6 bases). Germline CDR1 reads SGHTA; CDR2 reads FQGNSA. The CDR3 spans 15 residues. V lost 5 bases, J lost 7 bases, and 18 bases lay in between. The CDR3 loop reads CASSTGLPGGNEQFF. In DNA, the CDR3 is TGTGCCAGCAGCACGGGACTCCCAGGCGGGAATGAGCAGTTCTTC.

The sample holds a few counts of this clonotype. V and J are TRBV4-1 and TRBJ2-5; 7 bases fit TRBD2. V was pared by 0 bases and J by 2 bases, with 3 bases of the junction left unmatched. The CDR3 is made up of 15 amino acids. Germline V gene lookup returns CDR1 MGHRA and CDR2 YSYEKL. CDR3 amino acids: CASSQDPGLQETQYF. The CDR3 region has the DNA TGCGCCAGCAGCCAAGATCCGGGACTACAAGAGACCCAGTACTTC.

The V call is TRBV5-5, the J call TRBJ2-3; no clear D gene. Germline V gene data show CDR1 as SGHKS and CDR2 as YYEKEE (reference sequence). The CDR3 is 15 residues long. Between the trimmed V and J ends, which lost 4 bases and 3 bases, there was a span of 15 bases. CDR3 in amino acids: CASSISVVETDTQYF. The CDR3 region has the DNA TGTGCCAGCAGCATCAGCGTGGTCGAGACAGATACGCAGTATTTT.

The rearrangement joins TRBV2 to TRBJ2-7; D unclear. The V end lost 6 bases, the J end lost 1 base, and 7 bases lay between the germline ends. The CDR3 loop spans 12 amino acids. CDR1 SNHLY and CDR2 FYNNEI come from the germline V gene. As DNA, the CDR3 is TGTGCCAGCAGAGAGGAGTCCTACGAGCAGTACTTC. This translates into CASREESYEQYF.

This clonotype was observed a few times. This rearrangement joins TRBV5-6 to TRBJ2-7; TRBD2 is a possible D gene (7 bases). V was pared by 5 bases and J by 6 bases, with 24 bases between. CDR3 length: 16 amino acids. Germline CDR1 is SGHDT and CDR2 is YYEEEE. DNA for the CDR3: TGTGCCAGCAGTCCCCTTTCGTTTGGCGGGGGCGGCGAGCAGTACTTC. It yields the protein CASSPLSFGGGGEQYF. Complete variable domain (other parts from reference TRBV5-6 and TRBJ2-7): DAGVTQSPTHLIKTRGQQVTLRCSPKSGHDTVSWYQQALGQGPQFIFQYYEEEERQRGNFPDRFSGHQFPNYSSELNVNALLLGDSALYLCASSPLSFGGGGEQYFGPGTRLTVT.

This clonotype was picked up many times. The CDR3 DNA follows: TGTGCCAGCAGTTCGGGTCCGTCCACCGGGGAGCTGTTTTTT. Its protein product is CASSSGPSTGELFF. This chain joins TRBV28 and TRBJ2-2; D unresolved. CDR1 is MDHEN and CDR2 is SYDVKM in the germline V gene. Trimming removed 4 bases from V and 4 bases from J, with 10 bases in between. The CDR3 is made up of 14 amino acids.

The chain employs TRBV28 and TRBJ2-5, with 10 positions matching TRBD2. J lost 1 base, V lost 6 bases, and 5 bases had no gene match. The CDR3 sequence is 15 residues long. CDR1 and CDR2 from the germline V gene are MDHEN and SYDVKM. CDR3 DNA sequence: TGTGCCAGCAGAACCTTAGCGGGGGGCCAAGAGACCCAGTACTTC. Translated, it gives CASRTLAGGQETQYF.

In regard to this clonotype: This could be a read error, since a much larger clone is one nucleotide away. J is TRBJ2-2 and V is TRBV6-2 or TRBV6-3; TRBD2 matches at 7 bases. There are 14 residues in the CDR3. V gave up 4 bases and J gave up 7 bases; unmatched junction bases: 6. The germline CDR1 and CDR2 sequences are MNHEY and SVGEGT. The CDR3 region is CASSSLTSHGELFF. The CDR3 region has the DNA TGTGCCAGCAGTTCTTTGACTAGCCACGGGGAGCTGTTTTTT.

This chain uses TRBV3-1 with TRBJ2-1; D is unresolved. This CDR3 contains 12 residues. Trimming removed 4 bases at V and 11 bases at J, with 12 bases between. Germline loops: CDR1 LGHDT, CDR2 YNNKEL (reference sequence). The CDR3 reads CASSRGVEKQFF. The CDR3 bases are TGTGCCAGCAGCCGTGGGGTGGAAAAGCAGTTCTTC.

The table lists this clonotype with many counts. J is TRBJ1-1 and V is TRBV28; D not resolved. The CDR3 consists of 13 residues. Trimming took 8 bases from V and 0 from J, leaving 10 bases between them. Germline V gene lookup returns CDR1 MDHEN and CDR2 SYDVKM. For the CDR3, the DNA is TGTGCCAGCGGTACAGTTTTGAACACTGAAGCTTTCTTT. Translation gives CASGTVLNTEAFF.

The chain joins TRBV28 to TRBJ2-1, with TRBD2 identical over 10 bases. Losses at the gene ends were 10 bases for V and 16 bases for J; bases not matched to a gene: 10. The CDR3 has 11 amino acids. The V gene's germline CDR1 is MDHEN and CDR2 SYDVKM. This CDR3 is CATRGLAGDFF. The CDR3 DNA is TGTGCCACTCGGGGGCTAGCGGGAGACTTCTTC.

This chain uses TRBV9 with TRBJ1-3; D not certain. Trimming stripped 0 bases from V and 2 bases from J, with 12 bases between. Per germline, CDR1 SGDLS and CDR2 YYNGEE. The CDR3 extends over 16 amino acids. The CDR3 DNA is TGTGCCAGCAGCGTAGCTTATCCGGATACTGGAAACACCATATATTTT. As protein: CASSVAYPDTGNTIYF.

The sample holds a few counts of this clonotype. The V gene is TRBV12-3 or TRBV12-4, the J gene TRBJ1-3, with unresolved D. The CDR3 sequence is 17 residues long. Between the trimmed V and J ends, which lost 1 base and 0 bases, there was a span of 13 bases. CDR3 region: CASSLGSGSHSGNTIYF. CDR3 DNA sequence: TGTGCCAGCAGTTTAGGTTCGGGGTCCCACTCTGGAAACACCATATATTTT.

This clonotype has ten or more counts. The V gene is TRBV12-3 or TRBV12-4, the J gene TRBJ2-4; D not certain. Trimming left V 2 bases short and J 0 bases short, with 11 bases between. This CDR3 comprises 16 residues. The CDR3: CASSLQALIAKNIQYF. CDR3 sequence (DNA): TGTGCCAGCAGTTTACAGGCCCTTATAGCCAAAAACATTCAGTACTTC.

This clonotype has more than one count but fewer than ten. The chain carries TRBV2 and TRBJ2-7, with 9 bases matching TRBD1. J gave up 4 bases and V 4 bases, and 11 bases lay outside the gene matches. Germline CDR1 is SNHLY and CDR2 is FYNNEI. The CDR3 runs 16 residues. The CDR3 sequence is CASSGLKQGASYEQYF. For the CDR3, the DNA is TGTGCCAGCAGTGGCCTTAAACAGGGGGCCAGTTACGAGCAGTACTTC.

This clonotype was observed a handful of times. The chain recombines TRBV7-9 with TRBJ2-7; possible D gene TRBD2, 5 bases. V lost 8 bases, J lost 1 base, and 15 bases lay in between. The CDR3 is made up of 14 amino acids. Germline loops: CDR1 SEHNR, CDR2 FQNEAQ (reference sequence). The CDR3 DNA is TGTGCCAGCGGATGGTCGGGGTTATCCTACGAGCAGTACTTC. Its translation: CASGWSGLSYEQYF.

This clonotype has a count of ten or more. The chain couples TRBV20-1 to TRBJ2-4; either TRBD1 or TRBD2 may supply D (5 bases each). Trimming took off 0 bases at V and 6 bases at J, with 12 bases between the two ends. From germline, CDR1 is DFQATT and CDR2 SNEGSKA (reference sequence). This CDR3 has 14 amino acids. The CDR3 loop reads CSARDGGHPNIQYF. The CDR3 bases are TGCAGTGCTAGAGATGGAGGACACCCAAACATTCAGTACTTC.

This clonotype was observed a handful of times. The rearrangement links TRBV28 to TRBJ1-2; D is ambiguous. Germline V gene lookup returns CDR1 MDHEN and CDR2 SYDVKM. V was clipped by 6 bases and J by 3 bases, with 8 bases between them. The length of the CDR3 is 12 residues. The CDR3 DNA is TGTGCCAGCAGCCCGGAGGACTATGGCTACACCTTC. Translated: CASSPEDYGYTF.

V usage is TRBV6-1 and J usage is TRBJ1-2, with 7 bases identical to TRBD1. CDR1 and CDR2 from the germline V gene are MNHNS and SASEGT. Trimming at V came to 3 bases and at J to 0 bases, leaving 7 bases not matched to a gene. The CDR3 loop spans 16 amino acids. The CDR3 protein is CASSDAGQAPNYGYTF. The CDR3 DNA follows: TGTGCCAGCAGTGACGCCGGACAGGCGCCTAACTATGGCTACACCTTC.

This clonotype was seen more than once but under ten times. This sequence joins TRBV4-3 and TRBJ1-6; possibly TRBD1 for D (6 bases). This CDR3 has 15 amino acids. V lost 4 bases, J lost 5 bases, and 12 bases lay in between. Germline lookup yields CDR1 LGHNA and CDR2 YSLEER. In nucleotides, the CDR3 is TGCGCCAGCAGCCCCCGACAGGAACATAATTCACCCCTCCACTTT. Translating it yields CASSPRQEHNSPLHF.

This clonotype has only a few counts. CDR3 in amino acids: CATSERGDVYNEQFF. The DNA of the CDR3 is TGTGCCACCAGCGAGCGGGGGGATGTCTACAATGAGCAGTTCTTC. The genes are TRBV15 and TRBJ2-1; 9 bases are a match to TRBD2. The CDR3 consists of 15 residues. Germline V gene data show CDR1 as LNHNV and CDR2 as YYDKDF (reference sequence). With 5 bases clipped from V and 3 bases from J, the junction kept 5 bases outside the gene matches.

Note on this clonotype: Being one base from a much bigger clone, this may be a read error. The CDR3 loop reads CAISGNPPGSADMQYF. In nucleotides, the CDR3 is TGTGCCATCAGTGGAAATCCACCAGGAAGTGCAGATATGCAGTATTTT. The rearrangement joins TRBV10-3 to TRBJ2-3; D gene uncertain. Germline V gives CDR1 ENHRY, CDR2 SYGVKD. The CDR3 sequence is 16 residues long.

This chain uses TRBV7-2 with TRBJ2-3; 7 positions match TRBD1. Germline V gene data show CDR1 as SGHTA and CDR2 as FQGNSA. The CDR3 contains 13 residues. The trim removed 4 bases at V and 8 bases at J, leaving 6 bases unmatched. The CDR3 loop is CASSSWGQTTQYF. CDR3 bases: TGTGCCAGCAGCTCCTGGGGACAGACTACGCAGTATTTT.

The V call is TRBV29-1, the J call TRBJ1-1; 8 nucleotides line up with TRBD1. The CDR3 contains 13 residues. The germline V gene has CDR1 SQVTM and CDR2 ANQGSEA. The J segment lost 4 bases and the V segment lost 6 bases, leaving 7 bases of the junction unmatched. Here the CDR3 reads CSVDRGGGTEAFF. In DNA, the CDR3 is TGCAGCGTCGACAGGGGTGGAGGCACTGAAGCTTTCTTT.

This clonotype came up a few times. This chain's CDR3 is CSAPYAGTYEQYF. CDR3 sequence (DNA): TGCAGTGCACCCTATGCCGGTACCTACGAGCAGTACTTC. The chain is built from TRBV20-1 and TRBJ2-7; D is unclear. Germline assignment: CDR1 DFQATT and CDR2 SNEGSKA (reference sequence). The CDR3 length is 13 residues. The V and J ends lost 6 bases and 2 bases respectively, with 14 bases between them.